The 9 T cell receptor beta chains in this list originate from one sample, sequenced in a study of T cells in localized non-small cell lung cancer. Only in-frame clones appear in the TCRdb table, and some are missing; sequencing was by immunoSEQ multiplex PCR. The data hold over 20,000 clones, with around 93% observed a single time. The sequenced sample was peripheral blood, obtained before any cancer treatment. All receptors come from a female donor over 55 with stage II squamous cell lung carcinoma.

V gene TRBV9 combines with J gene TRBJ2-1; the D gene is possibly TRBD2 (7 bases). V was trimmed by 4 bases and J by 5 bases, leaving 16 bases between them. Germline V CDR1 and CDR2: SGDLS, YYNGEE. This CDR3 has 15 amino acids. This CDR3 reads CASSPEWGGNNEQFF. The CDR3 DNA sequence: TGTGCCAGCAGCCCCGAGTGGGGGGGCAACAATGAGCAGTTCTTC.

The genes are TRBV10-1 and TRBJ2-1, with D maybe TRBD1 (5 bases). The CDR3 consists of 16 residues. With 0 bases removed from V and 2 bases from J, the gap between germline ends came to 11 bases. In germline, CDR1 is WNHNN, CDR2 SYGVQD (reference sequence). The CDR3 here is CASSESSVRAYNEQFF. DNA for the CDR3: TGCGCCAGCAGTGAGTCCAGCGTCAGGGCCTACAATGAGCAGTTCTTC.

This clone was observed a single time. The chain uses TRBV2 and TRBJ1-1, with a possible D match to TRBD1 (6 bases). In germline, CDR1 is SNHLY, CDR2 FYNNEI. CDR3 length: 13 amino acids. The germline V and J ends were trimmed by 7 bases and 8 bases, with 17 bases remaining between them. CDR3 coding DNA: TGTGCCAGCACAGGGACACAGGTTGGAGAAGCTTTCTTT. It encodes CASTGTQVGEAFF. The entire variable domain, with the rest obtained from reference TRBV2 and TRBJ1-1, is as follows: EPEVTQTPSHQVTQMGQEVILRCVPISNHLYFYWYRQILGQKVEFLVSFYNNEISEKSEIFDDQFSVERPDGSNFTLKIRSTKLEDSAMYFCASTGTQVGEAFFGQGTRLTVV.

V usage is TRBV7-2 and J usage is TRBJ2-7; a possible D gene is TRBD1 (6 bases). V lost 3 bases, J lost 4 bases, and 13 bases lay in between. The CDR3 runs to 14 residues. CDR1 and CDR2 from the germline V gene are SGHTA and FQGNSA. The CDR3 region has the DNA TGTGCCAGCAGCTTTGGAGACAGGACTTACGAGCAGTACTTC. This gives the protein CASSFGDRTYEQYF.

The chain employs TRBV6-5 and TRBJ1-1, with a tentative D call TRBD1 (5 bases). The CDR3 covers 16 residues. V lost 2 bases and J 4 bases, leaving 17 bases between the germline ends. Per the germline V gene, CDR1 is MNHEY and CDR2 is SVGAGI. The CDR3 DNA is TGTGCCAGCAGTTACAGCAGGGTATCCACGGGCACTGAAGCTTTCTTT. Protein product: CASSYSRVSTGTEAFF.

The chain links TRBV4-2 to TRBJ2-3; 11 nucleotides agree with TRBD2. The CDR3 contains 16 residues. CDR1 is LGHNA and CDR2 is YNFKEQ in the germline V gene. Germline trimming cut 1 base from V and 5 bases from J; bases unmatched to any gene: 5. The CDR3 DNA sequence: TGTGCCAGCAGCCAAGGGGCTAGCGGGGGGAGAGATACGCAGTATTTT. Its protein is CASSQGASGGRDTQYF.

Here the CDR3 reads CAFSRDSYSGNTIYF. DNA for the CDR3: TGTGCCTTTTCCCGGGACTCCTACTCTGGAAACACCATATATTTT. The chain couples TRBV30 to TRBJ1-3; tentative D call: TRBD1 (5 bases). Trimming shortened V by 7 bases and J by 0 bases, and 16 bases separated the two germline ends. The CDR3 has 15 residues. Germline V gene sequence: CDR1 GTSNPN, CDR2 SVGIG (reference sequence).

V and J are TRBV30 and TRBJ1-4, with a possible D match to TRBD1 (6 bases). Per the germline V gene, CDR1 is GTSNPN and CDR2 is SVGIG (reference sequence). The germline V and J ends were trimmed by 5 bases and 7 bases, with 23 bases remaining between them. There are 16 residues in the CDR3. The CDR3 sequence is CAWGMSRGILVEKLFF. The CDR3 DNA reads TGTGCCTGGGGCATGTCAAGGGGGATTTTGGTTGAAAAACTGTTTTTT.

The rearrangement joins TRBV4-1 to TRBJ1-1, with D uncertain. The germline V gene has CDR1 MGHRA and CDR2 YSYEKL. CDR3 size: 15 residues. V was clipped by 1 base and J by 3 bases, with 12 bases between them. The CDR3 DNA reads as TGCGCCAGCAGCCAAGTGTGGGGAAGATACACTGAAGCTTTCTTT. This encodes CASSQVWGRYTEAFF.